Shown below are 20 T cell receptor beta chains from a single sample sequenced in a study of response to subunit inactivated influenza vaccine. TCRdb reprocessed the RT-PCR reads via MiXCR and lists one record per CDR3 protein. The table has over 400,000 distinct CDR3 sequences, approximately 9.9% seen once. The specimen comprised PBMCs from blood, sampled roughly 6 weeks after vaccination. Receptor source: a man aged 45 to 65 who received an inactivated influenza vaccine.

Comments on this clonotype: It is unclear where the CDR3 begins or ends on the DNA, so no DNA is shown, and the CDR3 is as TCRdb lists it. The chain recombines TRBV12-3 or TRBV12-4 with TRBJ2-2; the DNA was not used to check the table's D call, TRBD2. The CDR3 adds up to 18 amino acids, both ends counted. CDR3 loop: CASSPRNLGLPLQRELFF.

CDR3 in amino acids: CASSFIMAANTGELFF. The DNA of the CDR3 is TGTGCCAGCAGCTTTATTATGGCGGCGAACACCGGGGAGCTGTTTTTT. The genes are TRBV7-9 and TRBJ2-2; D is unclear. The germline V and J ends were trimmed by 3 bases and 0 bases, with 11 bases remaining between them. Germline CDR1 reads SEHNR; CDR2 reads FQNEAQ (reference sequence). CDR3 length equals 16 residues.

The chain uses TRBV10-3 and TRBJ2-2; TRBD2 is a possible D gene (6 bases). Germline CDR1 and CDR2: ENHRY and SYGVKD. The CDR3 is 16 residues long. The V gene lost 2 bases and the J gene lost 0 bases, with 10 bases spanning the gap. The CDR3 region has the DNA TGTGCCATCAGTGAGGGCGGGGCCGCGAACACCGGGGAGCTGTTTTTT. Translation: CAISEGGAANTGELFF.

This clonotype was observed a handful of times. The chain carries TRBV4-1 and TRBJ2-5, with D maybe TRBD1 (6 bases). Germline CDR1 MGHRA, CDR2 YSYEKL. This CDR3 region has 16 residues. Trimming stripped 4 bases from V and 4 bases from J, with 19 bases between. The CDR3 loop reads CASSLQGPPASETQYF. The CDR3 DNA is TGCGCCAGCAGCCTACAGGGACCGCCAGCTTCAGAGACCCAGTACTTC.

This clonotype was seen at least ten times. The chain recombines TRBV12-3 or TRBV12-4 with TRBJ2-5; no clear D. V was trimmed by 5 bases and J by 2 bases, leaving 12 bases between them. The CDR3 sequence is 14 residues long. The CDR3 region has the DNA TGTGCCAGCAGTCCAGGATCACTTCAAGAGACCCAGTACTTC. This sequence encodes CASSPGSLQETQYF.

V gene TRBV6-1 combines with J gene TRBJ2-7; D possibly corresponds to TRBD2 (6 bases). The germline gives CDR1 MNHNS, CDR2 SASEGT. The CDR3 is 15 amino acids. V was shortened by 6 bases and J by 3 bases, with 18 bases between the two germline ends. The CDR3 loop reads CASSRGVAHVYEQYF. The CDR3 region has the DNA TGTGCCAGCAGCCGCGGGGTGGCCCACGTCTACGAGCAGTACTTC.

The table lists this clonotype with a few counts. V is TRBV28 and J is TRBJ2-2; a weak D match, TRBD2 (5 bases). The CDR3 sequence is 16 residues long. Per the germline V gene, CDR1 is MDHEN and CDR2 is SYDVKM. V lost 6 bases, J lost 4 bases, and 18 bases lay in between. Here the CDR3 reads CASRGNSRLFTGELFF. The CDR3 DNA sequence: TGTGCCAGCAGGGGAAACAGCCGACTATTCACCGGGGAGCTGTTTTTT.

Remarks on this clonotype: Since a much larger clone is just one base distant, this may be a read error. Here the CDR3 reads CASSLWDNQPQHF. The CDR3 region has the DNA TGTGCCAGCAGTTTATGGGACAATCAGCCCCAGCATTTT. The chain has TRBV12-3 or TRBV12-4 and TRBJ1-5; no clear D. This CDR3 is 13 amino acids long. Trimming pared 2 bases from V and 3 bases from J, leaving 5 bases between.

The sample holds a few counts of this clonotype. Written as DNA, the CDR3 is TGTGCCAGCAGTTCTCCTTCGGGGGGCGAGCAGTACTTC. Translating it yields CASSSPSGGEQYF. This chain links TRBV6-2 or TRBV6-3 with TRBJ2-7; TRBD2 aligns across 7 bases. The V gene's germline CDR1 is MNHEY and CDR2 SVGEGT. The CDR3 has 13 amino acids. V was clipped by 4 bases and J by 6 bases; unmatched bases: 6.

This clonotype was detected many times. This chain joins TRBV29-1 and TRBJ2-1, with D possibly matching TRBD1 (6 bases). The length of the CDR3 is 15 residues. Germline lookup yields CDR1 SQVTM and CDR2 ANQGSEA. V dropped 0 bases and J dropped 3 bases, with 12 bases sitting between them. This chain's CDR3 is CSVEDQGRGYNEQFF. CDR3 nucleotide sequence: TGCAGCGTTGAAGATCAGGGCAGGGGCTACAATGAGCAGTTCTTC.

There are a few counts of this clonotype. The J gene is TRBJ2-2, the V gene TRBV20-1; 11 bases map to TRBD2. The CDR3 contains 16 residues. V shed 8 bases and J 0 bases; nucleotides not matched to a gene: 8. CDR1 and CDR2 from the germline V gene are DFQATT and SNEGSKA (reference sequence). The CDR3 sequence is CSTGIAGGTNTGELFF. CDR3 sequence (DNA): TGCAGTACCGGAATAGCGGGAGGGACGAACACCGGGGAGCTGTTTTTT.

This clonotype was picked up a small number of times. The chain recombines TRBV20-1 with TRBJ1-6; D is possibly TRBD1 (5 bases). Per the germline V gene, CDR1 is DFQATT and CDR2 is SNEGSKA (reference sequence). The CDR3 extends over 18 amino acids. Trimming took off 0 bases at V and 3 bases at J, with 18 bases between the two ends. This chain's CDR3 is CSARDQARGEHYNSPLHF. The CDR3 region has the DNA TGCAGTGCTAGAGATCAAGCACGAGGGGAGCACTATAATTCACCCCTCCACTTT.

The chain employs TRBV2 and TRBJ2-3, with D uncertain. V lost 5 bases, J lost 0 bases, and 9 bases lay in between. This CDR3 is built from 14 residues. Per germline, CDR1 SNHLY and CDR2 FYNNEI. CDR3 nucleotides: TGTGCCAGCAGTCAGGATACTAGCACAGATACGCAGTATTTT. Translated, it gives CASSQDTSTDTQYF.

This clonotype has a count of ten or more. The DNA for the CDR3 is TGTGCCACCAGTGATGCGGGACAGGGACTCAATGAGCAGTTCTTC. Protein product: CATSDAGQGLNEQFF. This chain connects TRBV24-1 to TRBJ2-1, with 9 bases lining up with TRBD1. The length of the CDR3 is 15 residues. Germline CDR1 and CDR2: KGHDR and SFDVKD. The junction had 5 bases not matched to a gene; V was cut back by 3 bases and J by 6 bases.

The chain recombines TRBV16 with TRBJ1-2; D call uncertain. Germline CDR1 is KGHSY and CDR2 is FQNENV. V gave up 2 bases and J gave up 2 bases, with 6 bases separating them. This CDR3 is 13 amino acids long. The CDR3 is CASSQIVNYGYTF. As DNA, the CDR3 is TGTGCCAGCAGCCAAATAGTCAACTATGGCTACACCTTC.

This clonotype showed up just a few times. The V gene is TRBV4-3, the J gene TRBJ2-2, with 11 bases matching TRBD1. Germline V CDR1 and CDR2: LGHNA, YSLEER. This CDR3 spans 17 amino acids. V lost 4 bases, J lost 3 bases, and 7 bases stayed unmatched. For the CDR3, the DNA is TGCGCCAGCAGCCCTGGACAGGGGGCGTCGTACACCGGGGAGCTGTTTTTT. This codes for CASSPGQGASYTGELFF.

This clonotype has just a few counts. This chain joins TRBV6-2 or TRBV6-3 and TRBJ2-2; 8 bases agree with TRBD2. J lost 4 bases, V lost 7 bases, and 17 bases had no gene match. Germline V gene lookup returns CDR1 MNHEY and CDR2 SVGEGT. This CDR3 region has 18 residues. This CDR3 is CASMPWAGGLSSTGELFF. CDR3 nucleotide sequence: TGTGCCAGCATGCCCTGGGCGGGAGGATTGTCTAGCACCGGGGAGCTGTTTTTT.

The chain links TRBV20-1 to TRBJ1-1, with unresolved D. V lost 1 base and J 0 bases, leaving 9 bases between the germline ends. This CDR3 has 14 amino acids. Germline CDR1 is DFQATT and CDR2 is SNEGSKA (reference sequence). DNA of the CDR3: TGCAGTGCTAGAGTGGGGAGCATGAACACTGAAGCTTTCTTT. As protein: CSARVGSMNTEAFF.

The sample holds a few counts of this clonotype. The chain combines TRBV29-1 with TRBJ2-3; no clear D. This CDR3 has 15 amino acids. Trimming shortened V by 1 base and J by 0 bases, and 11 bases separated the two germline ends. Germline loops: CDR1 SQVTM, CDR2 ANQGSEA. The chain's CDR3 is CSVEGTRKSTDTQYF. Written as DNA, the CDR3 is TGCAGCGTTGAAGGTACGCGGAAAAGCACAGATACGCAGTATTTT.

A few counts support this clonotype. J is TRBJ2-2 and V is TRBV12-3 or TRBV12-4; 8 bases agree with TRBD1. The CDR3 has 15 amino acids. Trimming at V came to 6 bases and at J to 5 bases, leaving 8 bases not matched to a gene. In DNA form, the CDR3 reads TGTGCCAGCAGCCCCCGGCAGGGGGCAACCGGGGAGCTGTTTTTT. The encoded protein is CASSPRQGATGELFF.